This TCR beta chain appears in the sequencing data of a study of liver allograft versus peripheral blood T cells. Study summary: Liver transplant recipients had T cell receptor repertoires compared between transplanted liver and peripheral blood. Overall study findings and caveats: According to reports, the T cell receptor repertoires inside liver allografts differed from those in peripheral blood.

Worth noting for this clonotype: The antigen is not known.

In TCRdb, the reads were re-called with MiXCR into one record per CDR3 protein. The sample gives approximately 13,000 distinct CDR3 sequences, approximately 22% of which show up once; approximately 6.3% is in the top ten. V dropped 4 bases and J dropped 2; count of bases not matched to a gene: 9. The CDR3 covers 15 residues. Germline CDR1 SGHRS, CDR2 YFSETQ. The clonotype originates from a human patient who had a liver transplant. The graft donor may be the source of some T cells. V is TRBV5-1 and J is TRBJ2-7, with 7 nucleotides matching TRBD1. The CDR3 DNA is TGCGCCAGCAGCCCCCGGGCGACAGGGCCCTACGAGCAGTACTTC. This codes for CASSPRATGPYEQYF.